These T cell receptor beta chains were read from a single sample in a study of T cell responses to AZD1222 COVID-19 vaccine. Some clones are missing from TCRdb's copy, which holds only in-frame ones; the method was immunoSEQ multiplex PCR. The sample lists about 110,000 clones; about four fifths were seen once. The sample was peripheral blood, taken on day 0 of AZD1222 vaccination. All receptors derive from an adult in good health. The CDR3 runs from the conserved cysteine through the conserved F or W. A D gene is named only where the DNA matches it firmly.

CASSRTSNYGYTF,TRBV6-5,NA
CASSSIQGNEQFF,TRBV7-2,NA
CATSRDGSVGRETQYF,TRBV15,NA
CASSYSTPVSYEQYF,TRBV6-2/TRBV6-3,NA
CASSYSRVGVGTEAFF,TRBV6-2/TRBV6-3,NA
CASSPLGTDQETQYF,TRBV18,NA
CASSGMNTEAFF,TRBV6-5,NA
CASHDSRTYEQYF,TRBV7-2,NA
CAWSEDRPWSPLHF,TRBV30,NA
CASSLVTDEKLFF,TRBV7-2,NA
CAWSRDREGREQYF,TRBV30,TRBD1
CASSPGRERNTEAFF,TRBV4-2,NA
CASSLRTGNYGYTF,TRBV4-1,NA
CASSPYGGGTEAFF,TRBV16,NA
CASSPRLGEQYF,TRBV18,NA
CATIYETEAEQYF,TRBV24-1,NA
CASSFSGGGYAGELFF,TRBV5-6,TRBD2
CASRRQGVPEAFF,TRBV19,TRBD1
CASSQDGLGGTKNIQYF,TRBV4-2,NA
CASSLDRNTEAFF,TRBV4-3,NA
CASSLGSAGAYEQYF,TRBV11-2,NA
CASSEASGGTNEQYF,TRBV6-1,NA
CSVEPGGLTDTQYF,TRBV29-1,TRBD2
CASRGPGRAYEQYF,TRBV13,NA
CASSLEAEKLFF,TRBV7-9,NA
CATSGPGVLNTQYF,TRBV24-1,NA
CATSDTVGTDTQYF,TRBV24-1,NA
CASSWDPLNEQFF,TRBV5-1,NA
CASSPKRGVQRDEQFF,TRBV7-9,TRBD2